This T cell receptor beta chain was sequenced in a study of shared clonotypes between healthy human individuals. Across the whole study: The plates for each donor numbered three CD4 naive, three CD4 memory, two CD8 naive and one CD8 memory.

For every subset, genomic DNA was evenly distributed across several immunoSEQ plates. Sequencing was performed with immunoSEQ multiplex PCR; in TCRdb, only in-frame clones are kept and a portion is missing. This sample has 2 million to 3 million clones, with 80% to 95% found just once. Those who donated were healthy HIV-negative adults, with no recent acute infections or vaccinations reported. All the donors were Caucasian adults who lived in Nashville, Tennessee. The V end lost 4 bases, the J end lost 7 bases, and 14 bases lay between the germline ends. Germline loops: CDR1 MGHRA, CDR2 YSYEKL. This CDR3 spans 14 amino acids.

V and J are TRBV4-1 and TRBJ2-1, with TRBD2 as a possible D gene (5 bases). The sequenced material came from naive CD4+ T cells from PBMCs. Subset noted: CD45RA+ positively selected. This TCR was recovered from a man in his late teens or twenties in good health. Some clones in this sample may be carry-over from other donors' samples. The CDR3 is CASSPSGPRNEQFF. For the CDR3, the DNA is TGCGCCAGCAGCCCGAGCGGACCACGAAATGAGCAGTTCTTC.